These T cell receptor beta chains were read from a single sample in a study of blood T cell repertoires in COVID-19. Produced via immunoSEQ multiplex PCR; TCRdb's table is partial and in-frame only. The table includes about 250,000 clones, roughly four fifths detected once. The sequenced sample was peripheral blood. These receptors were obtained from a man at least 80 years old with acute or convalescent COVID-19. Both conserved end residues are part of each CDR3. D genes are given only for firm matches. Only part of the rows carry a size: once, few, many, or a class if the clone is expanded.

TRBJ2-7 | - | - | TRBV2 | TGTGCCACCCGTGGAGGGGGCAGTTGGGAGCAGTACTTC | CATRGGGSWEQYF
TRBJ2-3 | TRBD1 | - | TRBV23-1 | TGCGCCAGCAGTCATGGACAGGGCCAGGATACGCAGTATTTT | CASSHGQGQDTQYF
TRBJ1-2 | - | once | TRBV28 | TGTGCCAGCAGTCTCACTACAGGGCGGGGCTACACCTTC | CASSLTTGRGYTF
TRBJ1-5 | TRBD1 | - | TRBV30 | TGTGCCTGGAGTCCCCGGGACAGGGCACGTCAGCCCCAGCATTTT | CAWSPRDRARQPQHF
TRBJ2-3 | TRBD1 | - | TRBV5-1 | TGCGCCAGCAGCTTGGCCGGGGGACAGGTAACAGATACGCAGTATTTT | CASSLAGGQVTDTQYF
TRBJ2-3 | TRBD1 | - | TRBV7-2 | TGTGCCAGCAGTTGGCACCGGGACAGGGGGCTCTCAGATACGCAGTATTTT | CASSWHRDRGLSDTQYF
TRBJ2-7 | - | - | TRBV10-3 | TGTGCCATCAGTGAGACTAAGGATTACGAGCAGTACTTC | CAISETKDYEQYF
TRBJ2-7 | - | - | TRBV2 | TGTGCCAGCAGGGTGGAGGTGACCGCCTACGAGCAGTACTTC | CASRVEVTAYEQYF
TRBJ1-5 | TRBD1 | - | TRBV27 | TGTGCCAGCGGCCATCCGCGACAGGGGAATCAGCCCCAGCATTTT | CASGHPRQGNQPQHF
TRBJ2-1 | - | - | TRBV11-2 | TGTGCCAGCAGTTTAGAAGCTAGCTCCTTCTCCTACAATGAGCAGTTCTTC | CASSLEASSFSYNEQFF
TRBJ2-1 | - | - | TRBV4-2 | TGTGCCAGCAGCCAAGGGAGGAGCTCCTACAATGAGCAGTTCTTC | CASSQGRSSYNEQFF
TRBJ2-1 | TRBD2 | - | TRBV11-1 | TGTGCCAGCAGCTTAACTCGGGGGGGTTACAATGAGCAGTTCTTC | CASSLTRGGYNEQFF
TRBJ1-3 | TRBD1 | - | TRBV5-1 | TGCGCCAGCAGAAACGACAGGGGGCCTGGAAACACCATATATTTT | CASRNDRGPGNTIYF
TRBJ1-2 | - | few | TRBV3-1/TRBV3-2 | TGTGCCAGCAGCCAAGGGAGGGCCCTACTTGGCTATGGCTACACCTTC | CASSQGRALLGYGYTF
TRBJ1-1 | - | - | TRBV18 | TGTGCCAGCTCCCCAGAAGGCGGTACTGAAGCTTTCTTT | CASSPEGGTEAFF
TRBJ2-7 | - | - | TRBV2 | TGTGCCAGCACCCGAAGGAGGCCAGCAAGGAGCTCCTACGAGCAGTACTTC | CASTRRRPARSSYEQYF
TRBJ2-7 | - | - | TRBV6-5 | TGTGCCAGCAAGGGTAATCAGGGGACCTACGAGCAGTACTTC | CASKGNQGTYEQYF
TRBJ1-3 | TRBD1 | - | TRBV5-1 | TGCGCCAGCAGCTTGGGACTGGGACAGGGGGCGCAGGGAAACACCATATATTTT | CASSLGLGQGAQGNTIYF
TRBJ1-6 | - | once | TRBV19 | TGTGCCAGTAGCACAGGGAGCTCCTATAATTCACCCCTCCACTTT | CASSTGSSYNSPLHF
TRBJ2-7 | - | - | TRBV7-9 | TGTGCCAGCAGCCCATTCCGGGGGGCCCAGGGAATAAACGAGCAGTACTTC | CASSPFRGAQGINEQYF
TRBJ1-2 | - | - | TRBV6-5 | TGTGCCAGCACCTTGACAGCCGGTTATGGCTACACCTTC | CASTLTAGYGYTF
TRBJ1-6 | - | - | TRBV7-2 | TGTGCCAGCAGCTTAGCTAGTCTTAGTAATTCACCCCTCCACTTT | CASSLASLSNSPLHF
TRBJ2-7 | TRBD2 | - | TRBV5-6 | TGTGCCAGCAGCTCGACGACTAGCGGGAAATACGAGCAGTACTTC | CASSSTTSGKYEQYF
TRBJ2-3 | - | - | TRBV5-6 | TGTGCCAGCAGCTTGTTGCGGGCAGATACGCAGTATTTT | CASSLLRADTQYF
TRBJ1-6 | - | - | TRBV19 | TGTGCCAGTAGTACTTACACCGGGACTTCGAGCTCCTATAATTCACCCCTCCACTTT | CASSTYTGTSSSYNSPLHF
TRBJ2-7 | TRBD2 | - | TRBV5-1 | TGCGCCAGCAGCTTGTCCCCGGGACTAGCGGGAGGGCCCCACGAGCAGTACTTC | CASSLSPGLAGGPHEQYF
TRBJ2-3 | - | - | TRBV5-1 | TGCGCCAGCGATTACTGGATTTGGGCTAGCACAGATACGCAGTATTTT | CASDYWIWASTDTQYF
TRBJ1-2 | - | - | TRBV30 | TGTGCCTGGAGTGTACCAGCTAACTATGGCTACACCTTC | CAWSVPANYGYTF
TRBJ1-4 | - | once | TRBV27 | TGTGCCAGCAGTAGGCGGGAAAAACTGTTTTTT | CASSRREKLFF
TRBJ2-7 | TRBD2 | - | TRBV24-1 | TGTGCCACGGGAGCGGGGGGGCCTTCGTACGAGCAGTACTTC | CATGAGGPSYEQYF
TRBJ1-2 | TRBD1 | few | TRBV5-1 | TGCGCCAGCAGCTCTCGGACAGGGGATAGCTATGGCTACACCTTC | CASSSRTGDSYGYTF
TRBJ2-5 | - | - | TRBV3-1/TRBV3-2 | TGTGCCAGCAGACCGGCCCCACTCTTAGCAAATAGGGGTGAGACCCAGTACTTC | CASRPAPLLANRGETQYF
TRBJ2-1 | TRBD1 | - | TRBV5-4 | TGTGCCAGCAGCCCGGGACAGGGGACCTACAATGAGCAGTTCTTC | CASSPGQGTYNEQFF
TRBJ2-3 | - | - | TRBV3-1/TRBV3-2 | TGTGCCAGCAGCCAAACCGGGGATACGCAGTATTTT | CASSQTGDTQYF
TRBJ1-2 | - | - | TRBV27 | TGTGCCAGCAGTTTATTCGGCAGGCTGGCATATAGCTACACCTTC | CASSLFGRLAYSYTF
TRBJ1-4 | TRBD1 | - | TRBV3-1/TRBV3-2 | TGTGCCAGCAGCCAAGAGGGCAGGGGGATCTCTAATGAAAAACTGTTTTTT | CASSQEGRGISNEKLFF
TRBJ2-7 | TRBD1 | - | TRBV6-2/TRBV6-3 | TGTGCCAGCAGCCACCCCGGGCGGGACAGGGGACGACGCGAGCAGTACTTC | CASSHPGRDRGRREQYF
TRBJ2-5 | - | - | TRBV18 | TGTGCCAGCCAGAACCGGGACACACTAAACCAAGAGACCCAGTACTTC | CASQNRDTLNQETQYF
TRBJ1-1 | - | - | TRBV7-2 | TGTGCCAGCAGGGGGGGGACGGTGAACACTGAAGCTTTCTTT | CASRGGTVNTEAFF
TRBJ1-3 | TRBD1 | - | TRBV6-5 | TGTGCCACTCACGAGACAGGGGGAAACACCATATATTTT | CATHETGGNTIYF
TRBJ1-1 | - | - | TRBV18 | TGTGCCAGCTCACTAAGAAACCGCGAAAGCTCTTTCTTT | CASSLRNRESSFF
TRBJ2-3 | TRBD1 | - | TRBV10-1 | TGCGCCAGCAGTGGGACAGGGGTCACAGATACGCAGTATTTT | CASSGTGVTDTQYF
TRBJ1-2 | - | - | TRBV30 | TGTGCCTGGAGTGTAAAGGCAGGGGACGGGTGTTGCACCTTC | CAWSVKAGDGCCTF
TRBJ1-2 | - | - | TRBV10-3 | TGTGCCATCAGTTCGGGGGGCATAAAGACTAACTATGGCTACACCTTC | CAISSGGIKTNYGYTF
TRBJ1-3 | TRBD1 | - | TRBV4-1 | TGCGCCAGCAGCCAAACGGGACAGGCCGCAAACACCATATATTTT | CASSQTGQAANTIYF
TRBJ2-1 | TRBD2 | - | TRBV2 | TGTGCCAGCAGTAACCTAGCGGGTACCTCCTACAATGAGCAGTTCTTC | CASSNLAGTSYNEQFF
TRBJ1-3 | - | - | TRBV5-1 | TGCGCCAGCGCTATAGGAACAGCCAGTACTGGAAACACCATATATTTT | CASAIGTASTGNTIYF
TRBJ2-3 | TRBD2 | - | TRBV7-2 | TGTGCCAGCAGCTTAGCCGGGACTAGCGCAGTCCTAGATACGCAGTATTTT | CASSLAGTSAVLDTQYF
TRBJ2-1 | TRBD2 | - | TRBV14 | TGTGCCAGCAGCCCCAACCTTTGGATGGGCGGGAGGGCGCATGAGCAGTTCTTC | CASSPNLWMGGRAHEQFF
TRBJ2-6 | - | - | TRBV30 | TGTGCCCTCTACTCTGGGGCCAACGTCCTGACTTTC | CALYSGANVLTF
TRBJ2-7 | TRBD1 | - | TRBV27 | TGTGCCAGCTCCACCGGGACAGGGGCAACTGAGCAGTACTTC | CASSTGTGATEQYF
TRBJ2-7 | TRBD1 | - | TRBV5-1 | TGCGCCAGCAGGAGCCGGGACAGCTCCTACGAGCAGTACTTC | CASRSRDSSYEQYF
TRBJ2-3 | TRBD2 | - | TRBV19 | TGTGCCAGTAGTCCGGGACTAGCGGGCTTATATGCTACAGATACGCAGTATTTT | CASSPGLAGLYATDTQYF
TRBJ2-7 | - | - | TRBV19 | TGTGCCAGTAAAAGAACAGTTTCCTCCTACGAGCAGTACTTC | CASKRTVSSYEQYF